The 32 T cell receptor beta chains below all came from one sample that was sequenced in a study of OX40 agonist ivuxolimab in advanced cancers. TCRdb's copy holds only in-frame clones and misses some; the assay was immunoSEQ multiplex PCR. The table has about 100,000 clones, approximately 89% seen once; the top ten hold about 0.49%. This material consisted of CD4+ or CD8+ T cells sorted from blood, taken in a trial of the OX40 agonist ivuxolimab. Source of these receptors: an adult with an advanced solid tumor such as melanoma, head and neck, liver or kidney cancer.

V and J are TRBV10-3 and TRBJ2-7; 7 bases fit TRBD2. The junction had 16 bases not matched to a gene; V was cut back by 5 bases and J by 9 bases. Germline assignment: CDR1 ENHRY and CDR2 SYGVKD. This CDR3 region has 15 residues. The CDR3 spells CAISQRDGSKGGQYF. In DNA, the CDR3 is TGTGCCATCAGTCAGCGGGACGGGTCTAAAGGTGGGCAGTACTTC.

The chain uses TRBV4-3 and TRBJ1-2; maybe TRBD1 (5 bases). V lost 5 bases, J lost 5 bases, and 27 bases lay in between. Germline CDR1 reads LGHNA; CDR2 reads YSLEER. CDR3 length: 18 amino acids. The CDR3 loop is CASSRAIRVGAKRYGYTF. The CDR3 bases are TGCGCCAGCAGCAGAGCAATCCGGGTAGGGGCTAAACGATATGGCTACACCTTC.

The V gene is TRBV2, the J gene TRBJ2-2, with no clear D. The CDR3 covers 13 residues. Per germline, CDR1 SNHLY and CDR2 FYNNEI. V was shortened by 4 bases and J by 5 bases, with 8 bases between the two germline ends. The CDR3 DNA reads TGTGCCAGCAGTGGGCGGAGAACCGGGGAGCTGTTTTTT. Translated, it gives CASSGRRTGELFF. Using reference TRBV2 and TRBJ2-2 for the parts outside the CDR3, the full variable domain is EPEVTQTPSHQVTQMGQEVILRCVPISNHLYFYWYRQILGQKVEFLVSFYNNEISEKSEIFDDQFSVERPDGSNFTLKIRSTKLEDSAMYFCASSGRRTGELFFGEGSRLTVL.

V usage is TRBV5-4 and J usage is TRBJ2-7, with a tentative D call TRBD1 (6 bases). V was clipped by 4 bases and J by 3 bases, with 14 bases between them. This CDR3 is built from 14 residues. Germline V CDR1 and CDR2: SGHNT, YYREEE (reference sequence). The CDR3 loop is CASSLGAIDYEQYF. As DNA, the CDR3 is TGTGCCAGCAGCCTGGGGGCCATCGACTACGAGCAGTACTTC.

The chain couples TRBV11-2 to TRBJ2-3; D possibly corresponds to TRBD2 (6 bases). There are 13 residues in the CDR3. From germline, CDR1 is SGHAT and CDR2 FQNNGV. V was cut by 7 bases and J by 4 bases, with 12 bases left in between. The CDR3 coding sequence is TGTGCCAGCACCTTGGGACTTTCAGATACGCAGTATTTT. Its protein is CASTLGLSDTQYF.

The chain is built from TRBV5-1 and TRBJ2-1; D unclear. Germline-derived CDR1 and CDR2 are SGHRS and YFSETQ. This CDR3 is 11 amino acids long. Trimming pared 6 bases from V and 4 bases from J, leaving 5 bases between. CDR3 in amino acids: CASTQYNEQFF. CDR3 in DNA: TGCGCCAGCACCCAATACAATGAGCAGTTCTTC.

The V call is TRBV18, the J call TRBJ1-1; the D gene is possibly TRBD1 (6 bases). Looked up from germline, CDR1 is KGHSH and CDR2 is LQKENI. Trimming pared 1 base from V and 7 bases from J, leaving 13 bases between. CDR3 length: 14 amino acids. CDR3 protein: CASSPLVGGGEAFF. The CDR3 nucleotides read TGTGCCAGCTCACCACTCGTAGGGGGTGGTGAAGCTTTCTTT. The variable domain in full, with the rest retrieved from reference TRBV18 and TRBJ1-1, is NAGVMQNPRHLVRRRGQEARLRCSPMKGHSHVYWYRQLPEEGLKFMVYLQKENIIDESGMPKERFSAEFPKEGPSILRIQQVVRGDSAAYFCASSPLVGGGEAFFGQGTRLTVV.

J is TRBJ1-3 and V is TRBV20-1; D is possibly TRBD1 (5 bases). From germline, CDR1 is DFQATT and CDR2 SNEGSKA (reference sequence). The CDR3 consists of 11 residues. The V end lost 1 base, the J end lost 11 bases, and 9 bases lay between the germline ends. The CDR3 nucleotides read TGCAGTGCTAGAGTCCGGGGCGCCATATATTTT. It yields the protein CSARVRGAIYF.

The chain links TRBV29-1 to TRBJ2-3, with D tentatively TRBD1 or TRBD2 (7 bases each). The CDR3 totals 13 residues. V was trimmed by 7 bases and J by 5 bases, leaving 16 bases between them. Germline lookup yields CDR1 SQVTM and CDR2 ANQGSEA. The CDR3 DNA follows: TGCAGCGGGGGCAGGGGGGGTTTAGATACGCAGTATTTT. Translated: CSGGRGGLDTQYF.

Note on this clone: The sample carries other DNA sequences with the same CDR3. This chain connects TRBV6-5 to TRBJ1-1; D is perhaps TRBD1 (6 bases). The CDR3 loop spans 14 amino acids. Germline lookup yields CDR1 MNHEY and CDR2 SVGAGI. V was shortened by 5 bases and J by 0 bases, with 10 bases between the two germline ends. The chain's CDR3 is CASSRRQVNTEAFF. CDR3 in DNA: TGTGCCAGCAGTCGTCGACAGGTGAACACTGAAGCTTTCTTT.

The chain uses TRBV5-5 and TRBJ2-1, with unresolved D. CDR3 length: 12 amino acids. Germline values: CDR1 SGHKS, CDR2 YYEKEE (reference sequence). V lost 4 bases and J lost 2, with 4 bases in between. The CDR3 DNA is TGTGCCAGCAGCCCCCCCTACAATGAGCAGTTCTTC. This gives the protein CASSPPYNEQFF.

This clone showed up just once. The V and J genes are TRBV7-2 and TRBJ1-4; D is unclear. Germline CDR1 reads SGHTA; CDR2 reads FQGNSA. This CDR3 comprises 14 residues. The germline V and J ends were trimmed by 3 bases and 8 bases, with 13 bases remaining between them. The CDR3 coding sequence is TGTGCCAGCAGCTTTGGCCCGGCGGGGGAAAAACTGTTTTTT. It translates to CASSFGPAGEKLFF. The full variable domain, in which reference TRBV7-2 and TRBJ1-4 provide the parts outside the CDR3, is GAGVSQSPSNKVTEKGKDVELRCDPISGHTALYWYRQSLGQGLEFLIYFQGNSAPDKSGLPSDRFSAERTGGSVSTLTIQRTQQEDSAVYLCASSFGPAGEKLFFGSGTQLSVL.

The J gene is TRBJ2-1, the V gene TRBV4-1; D not certain. This CDR3 has 12 residues. Trimming took off 1 base at V and 6 bases at J, with 4 bases between the two ends. Per germline, CDR1 MGHRA and CDR2 YSYEKL. This CDR3 is CASSQGRNEQFF. In DNA, the CDR3 is TGCGCCAGCAGCCAAGGGCGCAATGAGCAGTTCTTC.

The V call is TRBV12-5, the J call TRBJ2-7, with TRBD1 matching 8 bases. V dropped 2 bases and J dropped 5; count of bases not matched to a gene: 14. This CDR3 region has 17 residues. CDR1 and CDR2 from the germline V gene are LGHNT and FRNRAP. CDR3 sequence reads: CASGLPNGRQGSDEQYF. The CDR3 DNA is TGTGCTAGTGGTTTGCCCAACGGGAGACAGGGGAGCGACGAGCAGTACTTC.

The V and J genes are TRBV28 and TRBJ2-1; the match to TRBD2 covers 7 bases. From germline, CDR1 is MDHEN and CDR2 SYDVKM. This CDR3 has 15 amino acids. V dropped 6 bases and J dropped 1; count of bases not matched to a gene: 6. The CDR3, as DNA: TGTGCCAGCAGCCGTAGCGGGCCTTCCTACAATGAGCAGTTCTTC. Protein: CASSRSGPSYNEQFF.

The V gene is TRBV9, the J gene TRBJ2-3, with D perhaps TRBD1 (5 bases). V was clipped by 0 bases and J by 4 bases, with 9 bases between them. Per germline, CDR1 SGDLS and CDR2 YYNGEE. The CDR3 sequence is 14 residues long. The DNA for the CDR3 is TGTGCCAGCAGCGTAGATCAGGGTCCAGATACGCAGTATTTT. It translates to CASSVDQGPDTQYF.

On this clone: This CDR3 is also generated by other DNA sequences in the sample. This chain joins TRBV7-9 and TRBJ2-5; D uncertain. Trimming left V 2 bases short and J 5 bases short, with 6 bases between. CDR3 size: 12 residues. CDR1 SEHNR and CDR2 FQNEAQ come from the germline V gene (reference sequence). The CDR3 nucleotides read TGTGCCAGCAGCTTATCCAGGGAGACCCAGTACTTC. This sequence encodes CASSLSRETQYF.

V gene TRBV5-4 combines with J gene TRBJ1-2; perhaps TRBD1 as D (5 bases). V was clipped by 9 bases and J by 2 bases, with 14 bases between them. CDR3 length: 13 amino acids. CDR1 is SGHNT and CDR2 is YYREEE in the germline V gene (reference sequence). The CDR3 here is CAIRRAGNYGYTF. In nucleotides, the CDR3 is TGTGCCATTAGAAGAGCAGGGAACTATGGCTACACCTTC.

The chain employs TRBV5-6 and TRBJ1-3; D gene uncertain. Germline CDR1 is SGHDT and CDR2 is YYEEEE. The CDR3 totals 16 residues. Trimming removed 4 bases at V and 0 bases at J, with 14 bases between. The CDR3 here is CASSARRSLSGNTIYF. CDR3 nucleotide sequence: TGTGCCAGCAGCGCCCGTCGATCACTCTCTGGAAACACCATATATTTT.

The chain links TRBV6-1 to TRBJ2-7; 8 positions match TRBD1. There are 11 residues in the CDR3. The V gene's germline CDR1 is MNHNS and CDR2 SASEGT. J was trimmed by 5 bases and V by 6 bases; bases with no gene match: 0. The DNA for the CDR3 is TGTGCCAGCAGACAGGGGGACGAGCAGTACTTC. Amino acid sequence: CASRQGDEQYF.

The chain links TRBV19 to TRBJ1-1; TRBD1 might be the D (5 bases). The V end lost 7 bases, the J end lost 2 bases, and 14 bases lay between the germline ends. The CDR3 totals 14 residues. Germline values: CDR1 LNHDA, CDR2 SQIVND (reference sequence). CDR3 sequence: CASKGEGLNTEAFF. In DNA form, the CDR3 reads TGTGCCAGTAAAGGGGAGGGACTCAACACTGAAGCTTTCTTT.

The chain links TRBV29-1 to TRBJ2-2; D is ambiguous. The CDR3 length is 13 residues. CDR1 is SQVTM, CDR2 ANQGSEA, per germline. V shed 3 bases and J shed 1 base, with 6 bases lying between them. CDR3 nucleotide sequence: TGCAGCGTTGATGACCGGAACACCGGGGAGCTGTTTTTT. As protein: CSVDDRNTGELFF.

The J gene is TRBJ2-7, the V gene TRBV27, with 11 bases that match TRBD2. The ends lost 5 bases at V and 2 bases at J; junction bases unmatched: 5. CDR3 length: 15 residues. Per the germline V gene, CDR1 is MNHEY and CDR2 is SMNVEV (reference sequence). The DNA for the CDR3 is TGTGCCAGCAGTCTTACTAGCGGGAGACCCTACGAGCAGTACTTC. It encodes CASSLTSGRPYEQYF.

The rearrangement joins TRBV2 to TRBJ2-5; D is unclear. With 5 bases removed from V and 4 bases from J, the gap between germline ends came to 11 bases. The CDR3 is 13 residues long. Germline CDR1 SNHLY, CDR2 FYNNEI. CDR3 loop: CASSKSRGETQYF. The CDR3, as DNA: TGTGCCAGCAGTAAGTCACGTGGAGAGACCCAGTACTTC.

This chain connects TRBV9 to TRBJ2-7; 14 positions match TRBD2. In germline, CDR1 is SGDLS, CDR2 YYNGEE. V was pared by 0 bases and J by 2 bases, with 10 bases of the junction left unmatched. This CDR3 spans 19 amino acids. The CDR3 protein is CASSVVGNRTSGRTYEQYF. The CDR3 DNA is TGTGCCAGCAGCGTAGTTGGCAACCGGACTAGCGGGAGGACCTACGAGCAGTACTTC.

The rearrangement uses TRBV10-3 and TRBJ2-1; TRBD1 matches at 8 bases. In germline, CDR1 is ENHRY, CDR2 SYGVKD. The V gene end was trimmed by 7 bases and the J gene end by 5 bases; junction bases not matched to a gene: 4. The CDR3 length is 13 residues. The CDR3 sequence: CAITGTGNNEQFF. CDR3 nucleotides: TGTGCCATCACCGGGACAGGTAACAATGAGCAGTTCTTC.

The chain has TRBV5-6 and TRBJ2-6; D uncertain. Germline V gene data show CDR1 as SGHDT and CDR2 as YYEEEE. Trimming removed 0 bases at V and 3 bases at J, with 7 bases between. The CDR3 has 15 amino acids. The CDR3: CASSLVGYGANVLTF. The DNA of the CDR3 is TGTGCCAGCAGCTTGGTAGGGTATGGGGCCAACGTCCTGACTTTC.

The V call is TRBV30, the J call TRBJ1-4; 9 bases are a match to TRBD1. Germline-derived CDR1 and CDR2 are GTSNPN and SVGIG (reference sequence). This CDR3 comprises 13 residues. The V gene end was trimmed by 5 bases and the J gene end by 8 bases; junction bases not matched to a gene: 6. The CDR3 DNA is TGTGCCTGGGGGACAGGGTGGGGAGAAAAACTGTTTTTT. Translated: CAWGTGWGEKLFF.

The J gene is TRBJ1-5, the V gene TRBV19; D unclear. The CDR3 covers 12 residues. V lost 8 bases, J lost 2 bases, and 7 bases lay in between. CDR1 and CDR2 (germline): LNHDA, SQIVND (reference sequence). DNA of the CDR3: TGTGCCAGTTCCCATCGCAATCAGCCCCAGCATTTT. It specifies CASSHRNQPQHF.

J is TRBJ2-3 and V is TRBV10-1, with D tentatively TRBD2 (6 bases). Germline CDR1 and CDR2: WNHNN and SYGVQD (reference sequence). V lost 5 bases, J lost 0 bases, and 9 bases lay in between. This CDR3 comprises 14 residues. In DNA form, the CDR3 reads TGCGCCAGCAGTCTCGGGGGAAGCACAGATACGCAGTATTTT. Protein: CASSLGGSTDTQYF.

This chain uses TRBV7-2 with TRBJ2-3, with 8 bases that match TRBD2. The CDR3 consists of 18 residues. CDR1 and CDR2 (germline): SGHTA, FQGNSA. V lost 4 bases to trimming and J lost 2 bases; unmatched junction nucleotides: 14. The CDR3 reads CASSSSPLAGPYTDTQYF. In DNA form, the CDR3 reads TGTGCCAGCAGCTCCAGCCCTTTAGCGGGACCCTACACAGATACGCAGTATTTT.

V is TRBV5-1 and J is TRBJ2-6; maybe TRBD1 (6 bases). The germline V gene encodes CDR1 SGHRS and CDR2 YFSETQ. Trimming left V 9 bases short and J 1 base short, with 8 bases between. The CDR3 loop spans 13 amino acids. In nucleotides, the CDR3 is TGCGCCACAGGGGATTCTGGGGCCAACGTCCTGACTTTC. Amino acids: CATGDSGANVLTF.